The next 20 T cell receptor beta chains were all read from a single sample in a study of blood T cell repertoires in COVID-19 (dated by TCRdb to the early 2020s). The library came from the immunoSEQ multiplex PCR assay. As stored in TCRdb, this immuneACCESS dataset retains in-frame rearrangements with V and J assigned. A fraction of the clones does not appear; measured against another copy, unresolved V genes explain less than half of the discrepancy, and the remainder lacks a known reason. This sample is represented by about 140,000 clones; over 80% of them were singletons. The ten largest make up less than 2% of the sample. The sequenced material came from peripheral blood. All receptors come from a woman aged 50 to 60 with acute or convalescent COVID-19.

The chain has TRBV21-1 and TRBJ2-7; the table's D call of TRBD1 was not tested on the DNA. TRBV21-1 corresponds to a pseudogene. The CDR3 sequence is 19 residues long. The DNA of the CDR3 is TGTGCCAGCAGGTCTGGACCGGGACAGGGAGACCTCCTGGCCTACGAGCAGTACTTC. Its protein is CASRSGPGQGDLLAYEQYF.

This rearrangement joins TRBV7-9 to TRBJ1-2; D is perhaps TRBD1 (5 bases). The J call is uncertain, as TRBJ2-7 better fits the DNA end. This CDR3 spans 11 amino acids. Germline CDR1 is SEHNR and CDR2 is FQNEAQ (reference sequence). In DNA form, the CDR3 reads TGTGCCAGCAGCTTAATCAGGGAACAGTACTTC. It codes for CASSLIREQYF.

V gene TRBV30 combines with J gene TRBJ1-5, with D perhaps matching TRBD1 (5 bases). The CDR3 length is 14 residues. CDR1 is GTSNPN, CDR2 SVGIG, per germline (reference sequence). The V gene lost 3 bases and the J gene lost 9 bases, with 18 bases spanning the gap. The CDR3 sequence: CAWSLGEGLGPQHF. For the CDR3, the DNA is TGTGCCTGGAGCCTCGGTGAGGGACTCGGGCCCCAGCATTTT.

This clone was observed a single time. V is TRBV9 and J is TRBJ2-2; 8 bases fit TRBD1. The CDR3 contains 15 residues. CDR1 SGDLS and CDR2 YYNGEE come from the germline V gene. Trimming took 3 bases from V and 4 from J; bases not matched to a gene: 5. The CDR3 protein is CASSARGLGTGELFF. The CDR3 region has the DNA TGTGCCAGCAGCGCCAGGGGGCTAGGCACCGGGGAGCTGTTTTTT.

This rearrangement joins TRBV6-6 to TRBJ1-1; tentative D call: TRBD1 (5 bases). CDR1 is MNHNY and CDR2 is SVGAGI in the germline V gene (reference sequence). CDR3 length: 14 amino acids. V shed 5 bases and J shed 8 bases, with 18 bases lying between them. CDR3 bases: TGTGCCAGCAGTAGGGGCGGGGCATCCGTGGAAGCTTTCTTT. Translating it yields CASSRGGASVEAFF.

V is TRBV3-1 (or the pseudogene TRBV3-2) and J is TRBJ2-4; D not certain. V lost 4 bases and J 5 bases, leaving 15 bases between the germline ends. From germline, CDR1 is LGHDT and CDR2 YNNKEL (reference sequence). The length of the CDR3 is 15 residues. The CDR3 DNA reads as TGTGCCAGCAGCCTCTCTTTTCTAGACCAAAACATTCAGTACTTC. Translated, it gives CASSLSFLDQNIQYF.

The CDR3 bases are TGTGCCAGCAGCCGTTCAACGGATAGCCTCTATGGCTACACCTTC. Residues: CASSRSTDSLYGYTF. This chain connects TRBV7-9 to TRBJ1-2; D gene uncertain. Looked up from germline, CDR1 is SEHNR and CDR2 is FQNEAQ (reference sequence). The CDR3 consists of 15 residues. The V and J ends lost 5 bases and 4 bases respectively, with 17 bases between them.

The rearrangement joins TRBV6-4 to TRBJ1-1; a possible D gene is TRBD1 (6 bases). Germline V lookup: CDR1 MRHNA, CDR2 SNTAGT. The CDR3 extends over 14 amino acids. Trimming cost V 6 bases and J 1 base, with 12 bases left between them. CDR3 DNA sequence: TGTGCCAGCAGATACTCGACAGGGAACACTGAAGCTTTCTTT. This sequence encodes CASRYSTGNTEAFF.

The chain carries TRBV7-2 and TRBJ2-5, with D tentatively TRBD2 (5 bases). Trimming stripped 0 bases from V and 7 bases from J, with 15 bases between. CDR1 and CDR2 (germline): SGHTA, FQGNSA. This CDR3 is 15 amino acids long. The CDR3 nucleotides read TGTGCCAGCAGCTTAGCGCGCGGAGAGGGTATGACCCAGTACTTC. It codes for CASSLARGEGMTQYF.

The chain recombines TRBV7-9 with TRBJ2-2; 7 nucleotides agree with TRBD2. V trimming: 2 bases; J trimming: 3 bases; junction bases outside the gene matches: 9. The V gene's germline CDR1 is SEHNR and CDR2 FQNEAQ (reference sequence). The CDR3 consists of 17 residues. The CDR3 region is CASSLSAGADYTGELFF. The CDR3 DNA reads as TGTGCCAGCAGCTTATCCGCGGGAGCTGACTACACCGGGGAGCTGTTTTTT.

The chain recombines TRBV5-1 with TRBJ2-3; 12 bases align to TRBD2. Germline V gene lookup returns CDR1 SGHRS and CDR2 YFSETQ. Unmatched junction bases numbered 1, after V lost 4 bases and J lost 1 base. CDR3 length: 15 residues. CDR3 bases: TGCGCCAGCAGCCGACTAGCGGGGGGCACAGATACGCAGTATTTT. This gives the protein CASSRLAGGTDTQYF.

This CDR3 reads CASSLVGGTQYF. As DNA, the CDR3 is TGTGCCAGCAGCTTAGTAGGCGGTACGCAGTATTTT. V is TRBV7-2 and J is TRBJ2-3; D remains ambiguous. The CDR3 loop spans 12 amino acids. V lost 1 base and J lost 8, with 7 bases in between. Looked up from germline, CDR1 is SGHTA and CDR2 is FQGNSA.

V is TRBV3-1 (or the pseudogene TRBV3-2) and J is TRBJ2-3, with a weak D call TRBD1 (5 bases). The ends were cut back, 4 bases at V and 1 base at J, with 12 bases in the middle. CDR3 length: 15 residues. Germline V lookup: CDR1 LGHDT, CDR2 YNNKEL (reference sequence). The CDR3 reads CASSPQGMGTDTQYF. The CDR3 DNA sequence: TGTGCCAGCAGCCCCCAGGGTATGGGCACAGATACGCAGTATTTT.

This clone was seen once. The CDR3 reads CATSDPGWGDGTEAFF. CDR3 DNA sequence: TGTGCCACCAGTGATCCGGGGTGGGGTGATGGGACTGAAGCTTTCTTT. The chain has TRBV24-1 and TRBJ1-1; D is unresolved. Germline lookup yields CDR1 KGHDR and CDR2 SFDVKD. V lost 3 bases to trimming and J lost 5 bases, with 18 bases between them. The CDR3 has 16 amino acids.

Here the CDR3 reads CASSTDRGNSPLHF. The CDR3, as DNA: TGTGCCAGCAGCACCGACAGGGGGAATTCACCCCTCCACTTT. V is TRBV6-5 and J is TRBJ1-6; 9 bases fit TRBD1. V dropped 6 bases and J dropped 7; count of bases not matched to a gene: 4. The germline V gene has CDR1 MNHEY and CDR2 SVGAGI. The CDR3 spans 14 residues.

This clone is a singleton in its sample. V is TRBV18 and J is TRBJ2-3, with TRBD1 matching 7 bases. The CDR3 is 16 amino acids. J gave up 0 bases and V 2 bases, and 5 bases lay outside the gene matches. In germline, CDR1 is KGHSH, CDR2 LQKENI. The CDR3 region is CASSPGQATSTDTQYF. The CDR3 coding sequence is TGTGCCAGCTCACCAGGACAGGCGACTAGCACAGATACGCAGTATTTT.

V is TRBV3-1 (or the pseudogene TRBV3-2) and J is TRBJ1-1, with 8 bases aligning to TRBD1. Trimming cost V 5 bases and J 1 base; bases outside gene matches: 3. Germline loops: CDR1 LGHDT, CDR2 YNNKEL (reference sequence). The CDR3 runs to 14 residues. The CDR3: CASSAGTGNTEAFF. CDR3 DNA: TGTGCCAGCAGCGCGGGGACAGGGAACACTGAAGCTTTCTTT.

This rearrangement joins TRBV24-1 to TRBJ2-1, with D possibly matching TRBD1 (5 bases). Per germline, CDR1 KGHDR and CDR2 SFDVKD. With 9 bases removed from V and 4 bases from J, the gap between germline ends came to 12 bases. This CDR3 comprises 13 residues. CDR3 bases: TGTGCCACCCAGAAAGGGGCATACAATGAGCAGTTCTTC. Its protein product is CATQKGAYNEQFF.

This chain joins TRBV25-1 and TRBJ1-5; maybe TRBD1 (5 bases). Trimming took 8 bases from V and 15 from J, leaving 14 bases between them. CDR3 length: 10 residues. CDR1 and CDR2 from the germline V gene are MGHDK and SYGVNS. In DNA, the CDR3 is TGTGCCAGCCCGGGACTGTGTTTGCATTTT. Translating it yields CASPGLCLHF.

The chain combines TRBV6-6 with TRBJ1-4, with no clear D. The CDR3 contains 14 residues. Germline V lookup: CDR1 MNHNY, CDR2 SVGAGI (reference sequence). With 0 bases removed from V and 12 bases from J, the gap between germline ends came to 14 bases. DNA for the CDR3: TGTGCCAGCAGTTACTCTCTCGGGGTTTTAGAACTGTTTTTT. Protein product: CASSYSLGVLELFF.